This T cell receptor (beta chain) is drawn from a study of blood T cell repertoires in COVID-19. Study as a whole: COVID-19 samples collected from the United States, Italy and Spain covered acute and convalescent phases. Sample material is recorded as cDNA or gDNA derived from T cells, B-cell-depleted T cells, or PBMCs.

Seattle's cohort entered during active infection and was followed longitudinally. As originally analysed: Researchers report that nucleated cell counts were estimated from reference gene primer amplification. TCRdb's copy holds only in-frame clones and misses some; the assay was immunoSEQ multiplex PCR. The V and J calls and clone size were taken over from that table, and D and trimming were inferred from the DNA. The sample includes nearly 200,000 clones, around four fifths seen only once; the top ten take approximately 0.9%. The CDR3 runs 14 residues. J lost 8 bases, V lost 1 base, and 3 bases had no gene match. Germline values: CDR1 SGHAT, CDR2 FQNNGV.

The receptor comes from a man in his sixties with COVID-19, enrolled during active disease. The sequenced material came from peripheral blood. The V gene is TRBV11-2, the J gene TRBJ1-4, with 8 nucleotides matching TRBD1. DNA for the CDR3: TGTGCCAGCAGCTTAGGGACAGGGAGGGAAAAACTGTTTTTT. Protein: CASSLGTGREKLFF.